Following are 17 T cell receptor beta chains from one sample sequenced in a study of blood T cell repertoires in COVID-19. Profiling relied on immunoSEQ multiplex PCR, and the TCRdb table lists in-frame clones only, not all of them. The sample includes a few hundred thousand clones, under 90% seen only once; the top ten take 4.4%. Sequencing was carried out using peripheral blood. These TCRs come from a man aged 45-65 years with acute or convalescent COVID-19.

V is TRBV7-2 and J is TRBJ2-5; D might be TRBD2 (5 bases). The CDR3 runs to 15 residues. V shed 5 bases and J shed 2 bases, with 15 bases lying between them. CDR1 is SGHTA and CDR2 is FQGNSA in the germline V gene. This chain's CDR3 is CASSQRSTLQETQYF. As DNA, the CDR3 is TGTGCCAGCAGCCAGCGGTCAACCCTGCAAGAGACCCAGTACTTC.

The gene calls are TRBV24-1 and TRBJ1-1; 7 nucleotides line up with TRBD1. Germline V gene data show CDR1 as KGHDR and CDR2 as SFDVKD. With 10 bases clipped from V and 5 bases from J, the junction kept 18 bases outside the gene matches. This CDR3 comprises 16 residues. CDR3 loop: CATKYPRQGEETEAFF. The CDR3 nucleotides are TGTGCCACGAAATATCCCCGGCAGGGGGAAGAAACTGAAGCTTTCTTT.

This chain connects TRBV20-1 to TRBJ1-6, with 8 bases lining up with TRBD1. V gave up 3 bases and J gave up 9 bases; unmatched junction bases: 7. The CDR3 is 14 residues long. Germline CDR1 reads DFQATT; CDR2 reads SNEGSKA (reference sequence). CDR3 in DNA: TGCAGTGCTAGTGAGGACAGGGTCTCTTCACCCCTCCACTTT. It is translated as CSASEDRVSSPLHF.

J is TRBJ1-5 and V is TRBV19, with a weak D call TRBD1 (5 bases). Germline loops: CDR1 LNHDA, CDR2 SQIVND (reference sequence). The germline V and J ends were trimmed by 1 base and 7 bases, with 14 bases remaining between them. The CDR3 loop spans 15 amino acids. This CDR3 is CASSIVMGGGQPQHF. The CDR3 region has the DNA TGTGCCAGTAGTATAGTTATGGGCGGGGGGCAGCCCCAGCATTTT. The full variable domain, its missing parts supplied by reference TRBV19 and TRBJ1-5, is DGGITQSPKYLFRKEGQNVTLSCEQNLNHDAMYWYRQDPGQGLRLIYYSQIVNDFQKGDIAEGYSVSREKKESFPLTVTSAQKNPTAFYLCASSIVMGGGQPQHFGDGTRLSIL.

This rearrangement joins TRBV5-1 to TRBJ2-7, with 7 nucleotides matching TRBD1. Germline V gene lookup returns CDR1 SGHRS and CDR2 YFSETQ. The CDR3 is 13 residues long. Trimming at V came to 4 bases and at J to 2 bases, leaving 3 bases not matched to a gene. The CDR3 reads CASSPGQPYEQYF. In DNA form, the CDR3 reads TGCGCCAGCAGCCCGGGACAGCCCTACGAGCAGTACTTC.

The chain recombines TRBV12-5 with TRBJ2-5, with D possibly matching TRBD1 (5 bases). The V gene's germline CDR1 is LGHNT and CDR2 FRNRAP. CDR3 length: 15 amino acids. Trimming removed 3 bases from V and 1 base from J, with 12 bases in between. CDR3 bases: TGTGCTAGTGGTTTTATAGGGCAGGGCCAAGAGACCCAGTACTTC. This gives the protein CASGFIGQGQETQYF.

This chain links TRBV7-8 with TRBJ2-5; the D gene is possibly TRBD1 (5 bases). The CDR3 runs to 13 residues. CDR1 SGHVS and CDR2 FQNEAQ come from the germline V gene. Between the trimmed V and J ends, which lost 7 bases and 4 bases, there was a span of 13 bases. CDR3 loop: CASKGQGAETQYF. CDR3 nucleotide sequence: TGTGCCAGCAAGGGCCAGGGCGCAGAGACCCAGTACTTC.

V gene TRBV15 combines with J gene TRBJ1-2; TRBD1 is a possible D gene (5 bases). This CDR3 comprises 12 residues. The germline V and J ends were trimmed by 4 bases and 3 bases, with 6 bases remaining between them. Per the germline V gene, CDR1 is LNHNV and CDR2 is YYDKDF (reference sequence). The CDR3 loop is CATSTGDYGYTF. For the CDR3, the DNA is TGTGCCACCAGCACGGGGGACTATGGCTACACCTTC.

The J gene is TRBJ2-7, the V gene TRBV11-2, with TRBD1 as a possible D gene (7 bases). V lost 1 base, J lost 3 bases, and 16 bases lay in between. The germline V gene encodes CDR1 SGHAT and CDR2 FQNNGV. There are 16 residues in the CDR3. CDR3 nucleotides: TGTGCCAGCAGCTTAGGAGGCGGGACAGCCCTCTACGAGCAGTACTTC. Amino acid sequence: CASSLGGGTALYEQYF.

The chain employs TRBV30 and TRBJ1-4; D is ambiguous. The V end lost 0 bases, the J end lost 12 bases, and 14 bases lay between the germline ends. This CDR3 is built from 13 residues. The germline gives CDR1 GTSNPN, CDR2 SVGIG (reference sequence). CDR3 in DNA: TGTGCCTGGAGTGTAAGCAGGCCCGGGGAACTGTTTTTT. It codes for CAWSVSRPGELFF.

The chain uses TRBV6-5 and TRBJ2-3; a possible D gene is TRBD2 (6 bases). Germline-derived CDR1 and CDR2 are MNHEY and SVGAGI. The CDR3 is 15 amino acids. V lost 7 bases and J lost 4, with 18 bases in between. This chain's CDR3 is CASKQGLNKADTQYF. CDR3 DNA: TGTGCCAGCAAACAAGGACTAAACAAGGCAGATACGCAGTATTTT.

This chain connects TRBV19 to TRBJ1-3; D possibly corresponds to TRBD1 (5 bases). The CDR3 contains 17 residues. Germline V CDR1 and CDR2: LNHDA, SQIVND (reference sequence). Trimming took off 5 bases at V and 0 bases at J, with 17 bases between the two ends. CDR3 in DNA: TGTGCCAGTAGTCCCCAGGGAGGCGTAAGCTCTGGAAACACCATATATTTT. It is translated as CASSPQGGVSSGNTIYF.

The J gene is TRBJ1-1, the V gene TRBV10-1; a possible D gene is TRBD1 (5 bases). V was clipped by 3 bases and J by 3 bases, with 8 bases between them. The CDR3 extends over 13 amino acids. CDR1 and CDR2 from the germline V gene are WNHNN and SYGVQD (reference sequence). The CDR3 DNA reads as TGCGCCAGCAGTGATGCGGGGGACACTGAAGCTTTCTTT. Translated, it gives CASSDAGDTEAFF.

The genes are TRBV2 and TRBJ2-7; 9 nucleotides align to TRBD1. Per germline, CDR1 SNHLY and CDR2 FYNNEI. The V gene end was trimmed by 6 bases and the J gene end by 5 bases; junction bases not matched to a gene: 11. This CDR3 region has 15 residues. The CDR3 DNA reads TGTGCCAGCAGAGCGACCGGGACAGGGTCCAACGAGCAGTACTTC. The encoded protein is CASRATGTGSNEQYF. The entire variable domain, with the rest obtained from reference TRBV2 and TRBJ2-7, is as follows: EPEVTQTPSHQVTQMGQEVILRCVPISNHLYFYWYRQILGQKVEFLVSFYNNEISEKSEIFDDQFSVERPDGSNFTLKIRSTKLEDSAMYFCASRATGTGSNEQYFGPGTRLTVT.

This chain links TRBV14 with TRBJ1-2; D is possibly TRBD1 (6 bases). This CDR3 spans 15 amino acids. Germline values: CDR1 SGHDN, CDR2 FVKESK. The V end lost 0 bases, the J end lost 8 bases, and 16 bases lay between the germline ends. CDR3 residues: CASSQDLRAGEGYTF. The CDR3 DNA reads TGTGCCAGCAGCCAAGATCTGCGGGCAGGGGAAGGCTACACCTTC.

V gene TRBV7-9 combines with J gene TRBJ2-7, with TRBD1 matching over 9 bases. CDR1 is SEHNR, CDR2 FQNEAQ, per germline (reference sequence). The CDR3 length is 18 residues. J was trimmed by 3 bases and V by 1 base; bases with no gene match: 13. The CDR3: CASSLGSGRWGQGYEQYF. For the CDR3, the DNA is TGTGCCAGCAGCTTAGGGTCAGGGAGATGGGGACAGGGCTACGAGCAGTACTTC.

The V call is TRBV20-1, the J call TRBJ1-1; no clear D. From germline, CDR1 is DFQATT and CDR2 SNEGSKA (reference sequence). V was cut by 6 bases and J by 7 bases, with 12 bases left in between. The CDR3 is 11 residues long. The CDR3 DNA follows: TGCAGTGCCCGGAGGAGGGATGAAGCTTTCTTT. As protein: CSARRRDEAFF.